These T cell receptor beta chains were read from a single sample in a study of beta chain features in type 1 diabetes. Repertoires were generated with immunoSEQ multiplex PCR, while TCRdb's copy carries only in-frame clones and drops some. The table shows some 140,000 clones, with about 8.7% occurring only once. The sample consisted of central memory CD4+ T cells from blood. The receptors stem from a man younger than 35 in good health. The conserved cysteine and the conserved F or W are not part of the CDR3 here.

j_call v_call cdr3_aa
TRBJ2-4 TRBV2 ASSADTTKNIQY
TRBJ2-3 TRBV7-9 ASSPRWGPSGERTDTQY
TRBJ2-6 TRBV5-4 ASSGVQGLSVSGANVLT
TRBJ2-7 TRBV7-2 ASSLARASGYEQY
TRBJ1-1 TRBV11-2 ASSFRGQPEGTEAF
TRBJ1-4 TRBV18 ASSPSLRTDLGEKLF
TRBJ1-2 TRBV5-5 ASSLVGEYGYT
TRBJ2-7 TRBV5-4 ASATGGPKYEQY
TRBJ2-7 TRBV10-3 AISESGLREQY
TRBJ2-7 TRBV19 ASTEGPSYEQY
TRBJ2-1 TRBV7-2 ASSPSRYEQF
TRBJ2-2 TRBV9 ASSGWQGIGGELF
TRBJ2-1 TRBV7-9 ASSLGWTSGGDNEQF
TRBJ2-1 TRBV5-1 ASSPGDRDNNEQF
TRBJ2-3 TRBV7-8 ASSLAGLAGSGDTQY
TRBJ2-1 TRBV25-1 ASSEDSGGNNEQF